A selection of T cell receptor beta chains follows, all from one sample in a study of T cell changes during pregnancy in multiple sclerosis. Profiled with immunoSEQ multiplex PCR; TCRdb holds only in-frame clones, not every one. The profile shows some 70,000 clones, 92% of them singletons. Specimen: peripheral blood, collected after pregnancy. These receptor sequences come from a female donor in good health, enrolled as a control in a pregnancy study. Each CDR3 is given with its conserved first and last residue. Fields, in order: D gene, V gene, J gene, CDR3 protein. The D gene is left open where the match is weak.

D gene: TRBD2
V gene: TRBV19
J gene: TRBJ2-1
CDR3 protein: CASNIGLAGVYEQFF

D gene: -
V gene: TRBV29-1
J gene: TRBJ2-3
CDR3 protein: CSVGAGEDTQYF

D gene: -
V gene: TRBV7-3
J gene: TRBJ2-3
CDR3 protein: CASSRRALADTQYF

D gene: -
V gene: TRBV7-2
J gene: TRBJ2-5
CDR3 protein: CASSLSLHQYF

D gene: TRBD1
V gene: TRBV18
J gene: TRBJ1-6
CDR3 protein: CASSRQTGTAITSFTLHF

D gene: -
V gene: TRBV19
J gene: TRBJ1-1
CDR3 protein: CASTDNSLNTEAFF

D gene: TRBD1
V gene: TRBV7-9
J gene: TRBJ1-4
CDR3 protein: CASSPPGQGIRLFF

D gene: -
V gene: TRBV7-2
J gene: TRBJ2-7
CDR3 protein: CASSLTLGVSYEQYF

D gene: -
V gene: TRBV5-1
J gene: TRBJ2-7
CDR3 protein: CASSLAVGRGDYEQYF

D gene: -
V gene: TRBV4-3
J gene: TRBJ2-1
CDR3 protein: CASSQDSEGEPYNEQFF

D gene: TRBD1
V gene: TRBV5-1
J gene: TRBJ1-1
CDR3 protein: CASSSQGAGAEAFF

D gene: TRBD2
V gene: TRBV7-2
J gene: TRBJ2-3
CDR3 protein: CASSLSFFREGADTQYF

D gene: TRBD2
V gene: TRBV7-8
J gene: TRBJ2-1
CDR3 protein: CASSLFSSGGSSYNEQFF

D gene: -
V gene: TRBV28
J gene: TRBJ2-7
CDR3 protein: CAALGQTTPYEQYF

D gene: -
V gene: TRBV5-1
J gene: TRBJ1-5
CDR3 protein: CASSLERGGQPQHF

D gene: TRBD1
V gene: TRBV6-6
J gene: TRBJ1-2
CDR3 protein: CASSNRDRGPSYGYTF

D gene: -
V gene: TRBV4-1
J gene: TRBJ2-3
CDR3 protein: CASGGTRLGFTDTQYF

D gene: TRBD1
V gene: TRBV5-6
J gene: TRBJ2-2
CDR3 protein: CASRETGTGELFF

D gene: -
V gene: TRBV5-1
J gene: TRBJ1-1
CDR3 protein: CASSPGTMNTEAFF

D gene: TRBD1
V gene: TRBV4-2
J gene: TRBJ1-2
CDR3 protein: CASSQRRDRADYGYTF

D gene: -
V gene: TRBV7-9
J gene: TRBJ2-7
CDR3 protein: CASSSRLSERLSSYEQYF

D gene: TRBD1
V gene: TRBV9
J gene: TRBJ2-2
CDR3 protein: CASSVGLIGQGSLTGELFF

D gene: TRBD1
V gene: TRBV27
J gene: TRBJ1-1
CDR3 protein: CASSFTGGNTEAFF

D gene: TRBD2
V gene: TRBV9
J gene: TRBJ2-3
CDR3 protein: CASSVGTSGLRGTDTQYF

D gene: -
V gene: TRBV4-1
J gene: TRBJ1-2
CDR3 protein: CASSPAGQLAGGYTF

D gene: TRBD2
V gene: TRBV27
J gene: TRBJ2-3
CDR3 protein: CASKSGTSGGFDTQYF

D gene: -
V gene: TRBV5-6
J gene: TRBJ1-6
CDR3 protein: CASSLVSHNSPLHF

D gene: -
V gene: TRBV29-1
J gene: TRBJ1-2
CDR3 protein: CSVQAPVSAYGYTF

D gene: -
V gene: TRBV28
J gene: TRBJ2-7
CDR3 protein: CASSLATPYEQYF

D gene: TRBD2
V gene: TRBV4-2
J gene: TRBJ2-1
CDR3 protein: CASSQDEGRGGHEQFF

D gene: -
V gene: TRBV6-4
J gene: TRBJ2-3
CDR3 protein: CASSGGQSTDTQYF

D gene: TRBD1
V gene: TRBV12-5
J gene: TRBJ2-5
CDR3 protein: CASGSTRQGETQYF

D gene: -
V gene: TRBV6-1
J gene: TRBJ2-2
CDR3 protein: CASSELWNTGELFF

D gene: -
V gene: TRBV4-1
J gene: TRBJ2-5
CDR3 protein: CASSQERAGRETQYF

D gene: -
V gene: TRBV13
J gene: TRBJ2-1
CDR3 protein: CASSLGEIPNEQFF

D gene: TRBD1
V gene: TRBV27
J gene: TRBJ1-2
CDR3 protein: CASSFHRTGGFGYTF

D gene: TRBD2
V gene: TRBV5-1
J gene: TRBJ2-2
CDR3 protein: CASSREVLAGQTGELFF

D gene: -
V gene: TRBV28
J gene: TRBJ1-3
CDR3 protein: CASSPPGPGSGNTIYF

D gene: -
V gene: TRBV28
J gene: TRBJ2-7
CDR3 protein: CASSSGIDYEQYF

D gene: TRBD2
V gene: TRBV27
J gene: TRBJ2-3
CDR3 protein: CASSAPRGGARDTQYF

D gene: TRBD2
V gene: TRBV5-5
J gene: TRBJ2-7
CDR3 protein: CASSSGGVGEQYF

D gene: TRBD2
V gene: TRBV7-3
J gene: TRBJ2-1
CDR3 protein: CASSLELAAYNEQFF

D gene: -
V gene: TRBV12-5
J gene: TRBJ1-2
CDR3 protein: CASGTSGAGGYTF

D gene: TRBD2
V gene: TRBV4-3
J gene: TRBJ2-1
CDR3 protein: CASSRRNSGRHNEQFF

D gene: TRBD1
V gene: TRBV6-5
J gene: TRBJ1-5
CDR3 protein: CASSTTGVGQPQHF

D gene: -
V gene: TRBV28
J gene: TRBJ2-7
CDR3 protein: CASSRGYYEQYF

D gene: -
V gene: TRBV10-2
J gene: TRBJ2-5
CDR3 protein: CASSESTRGRETQYF

D gene: TRBD2
V gene: TRBV5-1
J gene: TRBJ2-5
CDR3 protein: CASSLGLAGPGETQYF

D gene: TRBD1
V gene: TRBV5-4
J gene: TRBJ1-1
CDR3 protein: CASSYWQGASTEAFF

D gene: TRBD1
V gene: TRBV14
J gene: TRBJ1-3
CDR3 protein: CASSQLGTVNSGNTIYF

D gene: TRBD2
V gene: TRBV5-1
J gene: TRBJ2-7
CDR3 protein: CASSLVGTSGNMNEQYF

D gene: TRBD2
V gene: TRBV7-9
J gene: TRBJ2-7
CDR3 protein: CASSLGGRGTSYEQYF

D gene: -
V gene: TRBV5-5
J gene: TRBJ1-1
CDR3 protein: CASSLEGGLEAFF

D gene: -
V gene: TRBV7-2
J gene: TRBJ2-7
CDR3 protein: CASSGWTAYEQYF